The 23 T cell receptor beta chains listed next were all sequenced from one sample in a study of cytomegalovirus exposure and HLA in healthy donors. A multiplex PCR was run with 60 Vbeta primers and 13 Jbeta primers. Generated by immunoSEQ multiplex PCR, the TCRdb table keeps only in-frame clones and is missing some. The table includes under 200,000 clones, around 79% detected once. The specimen was PBMCs. The origin of the receptors is a woman aged 40 to 50 in good health and CMV-seronegative.

CDR3 region: CASSIGTGLQETQYF. CDR3 nucleotides: TGTGCCAGTAGTATAGGTACAGGACTACAAGAGACCCAGTACTTC. The chain carries TRBV19 and TRBJ2-5; maybe TRBD2 (6 bases). There are 15 residues in the CDR3. The V and J ends lost 1 base and 2 bases respectively, with 11 bases between them. CDR1 is LNHDA, CDR2 SQIVND, per germline (reference sequence).

The DNA for the CDR3 is TGTGCCAGCAGCCCCGTGAGTAGCGGCATCTACAATGAGCAGTTCTTC. Translating it yields CASSPVSSGIYNEQFF. The chain links TRBV11-2 to TRBJ2-1; tentative D call: TRBD2 (6 bases). The CDR3 has 16 residues. The germline CDR1 and CDR2 sequences are SGHAT and FQNNGV. V dropped 5 bases and J dropped 3 bases, with 17 bases sitting between them.

The V and J genes are TRBV7-2 and TRBJ2-1, with D perhaps TRBD2 (5 bases). The CDR3 is made up of 14 amino acids. CDR1 SGHTA and CDR2 FQGNSA come from the germline V gene. V was clipped by 5 bases and J by 4 bases, with 12 bases between them. CDR3 amino acids: CASSPGGGYNEQFF. In nucleotides, the CDR3 is TGTGCCAGCAGCCCCGGTGGAGGTTACAATGAGCAGTTCTTC.

The chain links TRBV7-2 to TRBJ1-1; D unresolved. V lost 1 base and J 8 bases, leaving 8 bases between the germline ends. The germline gives CDR1 SGHTA, CDR2 FQGNSA. CDR3 length: 12 amino acids. The CDR3 sequence: CASSLEQWEAFF. The CDR3 region has the DNA TGTGCCAGCAGCTTAGAACAATGGGAAGCTTTCTTT.

V and J are TRBV10-3 and TRBJ2-3; the match to TRBD2 covers 7 bases. V shed 1 base and J 0 bases; nucleotides not matched to a gene: 4. The germline V gene encodes CDR1 ENHRY and CDR2 SYGVKD. CDR3 length equals 16 residues. CDR3 bases: TGTGCCATCAGTGAGTTGGGTAGCGGGAGCACAGATACGCAGTATTTT. This gives the protein CAISELGSGSTDTQYF.

The chain uses TRBV7-9 and TRBJ1-1, with D possibly being TRBD1 (6 bases). The CDR3 spans 14 residues. V was trimmed by 5 bases and J by 4 bases, leaving 14 bases between them. Germline assignment: CDR1 SEHNR and CDR2 FQNEAQ (reference sequence). The CDR3 sequence is CASSPQGKGTEAFF. The CDR3 DNA reads TGTGCCAGCAGCCCACAGGGAAAGGGCACTGAAGCTTTCTTT.

The rearrangement uses TRBV5-6 and TRBJ1-2; D is perhaps TRBD1 (6 bases). This CDR3 is built from 16 residues. Trimming removed 1 base at V and 3 bases at J, with 16 bases between. Germline-derived CDR1 and CDR2 are SGHDT and YYEEEE. The CDR3 protein is CASSLIGEGEDYGYTF. CDR3 nucleotide sequence: TGTGCCAGCAGCTTGATTGGGGAGGGGGAGGACTATGGCTACACCTTC. Variable domain in full (rest from reference TRBV5-6 and TRBJ1-2): DAGVTQSPTHLIKTRGQQVTLRCSPKSGHDTVSWYQQALGQGPQFIFQYYEEEERQRGNFPDRFSGHQFPNYSSELNVNALLLGDSALYLCASSLIGEGEDYGYTFGSGTRLTVV.

The genes are TRBV10-3 and TRBJ1-6; possible D gene TRBD1, 6 bases. The CDR3 totals 16 residues. Trimming shortened V by 11 bases and J by 0 bases, and 17 bases separated the two germline ends. Germline CDR1 reads ENHRY; CDR2 reads SYGVKD. The CDR3 loop reads CAATTGQSSYNSPLHF. The CDR3 nucleotides are TGTGCCGCCACTACAGGGCAAAGCTCCTATAATTCACCCCTCCACTTT.

In the case of this clone: Compared with germline, one end of the junction differs, possibly owing to a read error. Other nucleotide sequences in the sample specify the same CDR3. The V and J genes are TRBV13 and TRBJ1-1, with 7 bases aligning to TRBD1. This CDR3 spans 17 amino acids. Germline CDR1 reads PRHDT; CDR2 reads FYEKMQ (reference sequence). CDR3 sequence: CASSLGDRVWGNTEAFF. The CDR3 DNA reads TGCGCCAGCAGCTTAGGAGACAGGGTCTGGGGAAACACTGAAGCTTTCTTT.

This chain connects TRBV5-1 to TRBJ2-5; the match to TRBD2 covers 14 bases. CDR3 length equals 16 residues. Trimming at V came to 4 bases and at J to 4 bases, leaving 6 bases not matched to a gene. CDR1 and CDR2 (germline): SGHRS, YFSETQ. This CDR3 is CASSLETSGGGETQYF. DNA for the CDR3: TGCGCCAGCAGCCTAGAGACTAGCGGGGGGGGAGAGACCCAGTACTTC.

The chain combines TRBV4-3 with TRBJ1-1, with no clear D. The CDR3 covers 14 residues. Between the trimmed V and J ends, which lost 1 base and 7 bases, there was a span of 13 bases. Germline CDR1 reads LGHNA; CDR2 reads YSLEER. The CDR3 reads CASSQGIGYSEAFF. In nucleotides, the CDR3 is TGCGCCAGCAGCCAAGGTATTGGTTACAGTGAAGCTTTCTTT.

The J gene is TRBJ2-7, the V gene TRBV9, with TRBD2 matching 12 bases. The V gene's germline CDR1 is SGDLS and CDR2 YYNGEE. This CDR3 is built from 13 residues. V dropped 3 bases and J dropped 5; count of bases not matched to a gene: 0. The DNA of the CDR3 is TGTGCCAGCAGCGCTAGCGGGAGGGACGAGCAGTACTTC. The encoded protein is CASSASGRDEQYF.

The gene calls are TRBV19 and TRBJ2-6, with 10 bases fitting TRBD1. Looked up from germline, CDR1 is LNHDA and CDR2 is SQIVND (reference sequence). After removal of 6 bases from V and 3 bases from J, the junction contained 8 bases not matched to a gene. CDR3 size: 17 residues. The CDR3 nucleotides read TGTGCCAGTAGCCCGGGACAGGGGATCTTTGGGGCCAACGTCCTGACTTTC. Residues: CASSPGQGIFGANVLTF.

The chain recombines TRBV5-4 with TRBJ2-1, with unresolved D. Germline-derived CDR1 and CDR2 are SGHNT and YYREEE (reference sequence). CDR3 length equals 13 residues. V lost 3 bases and J 7 bases, leaving 11 bases between the germline ends. CDR3 region: CASSSSLSNEQFF. CDR3 nucleotide sequence: TGTGCCAGCAGCTCGAGCCTTAGTAATGAGCAGTTCTTC.

The rearrangement joins TRBV5-6 to TRBJ2-2; tentative D call: TRBD1 (5 bases). From germline, CDR1 is SGHDT and CDR2 YYEEEE. Between the trimmed V and J ends, which lost 3 bases and 5 bases, there was a span of 17 bases. This CDR3 region has 16 residues. CDR3 DNA: TGTGCCAGCAGCTCCACAGAGGCAGGGTTGACCGGGGAGCTGTTTTTT. As protein: CASSSTEAGLTGELFF.

Only a few counts were recorded for this clone. The genes are TRBV27 and TRBJ1-1; 11 bases line up with TRBD1. Germline V CDR1 and CDR2: MNHEY, SMNVEV (reference sequence). V lost 3 bases and J lost 5; bases outside the gene matches: 5. The CDR3 is 15 residues long. CDR3 region: CASSLRTGGKTEAFF. The CDR3 nucleotides read TGTGCCAGCAGTTTGAGGACAGGGGGCAAGACTGAAGCTTTCTTT.

This chain links TRBV5-1 with TRBJ2-3, with TRBD1 matching 9 bases. The CDR3 spans 15 residues. The J segment lost 5 bases and the V segment lost 4 bases, leaving 8 bases of the junction unmatched. Germline V gene lookup returns CDR1 SGHRS and CDR2 YFSETQ. CDR3 coding DNA: TGCGCCAGCAGCATTTCCGGGACAGGGAGAGATACGCAGTATTTT. It specifies CASSISGTGRDTQYF.

This clone was seen only a few times. V usage is TRBV15 and J usage is TRBJ1-1; D remains unclear. The CDR3 totals 13 residues. Germline-derived CDR1 and CDR2 are LNHNV and YYDKDF (reference sequence). The V gene lost 0 bases and the J gene lost 7 bases, with 9 bases spanning the gap. The CDR3 DNA sequence: TGTGCCACCAGCAGAGATTCTAGTAGTGAAGCTTTCTTT. Protein: CATSRDSSSEAFF.

This rearrangement joins TRBV10-3 to TRBJ2-5; TRBD1 matches 12 bases. This CDR3 contains 17 residues. After removal of 11 bases from V and 1 base from J, the junction contained 14 bases not matched to a gene. Germline V gene sequence: CDR1 ENHRY, CDR2 SYGVKD. CDR3 sequence reads: CAASRDRGPLVQETQYF. CDR3 sequence (DNA): TGTGCCGCCTCCCGGGACAGGGGGCCCCTCGTCCAAGAGACCCAGTACTTC.

The chain carries TRBV7-8 and TRBJ1-1; D is perhaps TRBD1 (6 bases). This CDR3 has 16 amino acids. CDR1 is SGHVS, CDR2 FQNEAQ, per germline. The V end lost 5 bases, the J end lost 0 bases, and 16 bases lay between the germline ends. Written as DNA, the CDR3 is TGTGCCAGCAGCGCAACCACGGGACAAATGAACACTGAAGCTTTCTTT. Translation: CASSATTGQMNTEAFF.

The chain uses TRBV6-6 and TRBJ2-2; the match to TRBD2 covers 10 bases. In germline, CDR1 is MNHNY, CDR2 SVGAGI (reference sequence). The CDR3 covers 16 residues. After removal of 5 bases from V and 4 bases from J, the junction contained 7 bases not matched to a gene. The CDR3 loop reads CASSVGLAGGTGELFF. The DNA for the CDR3 is TGTGCCAGCAGTGTGGGCTTAGCGGGGGGCACCGGGGAGCTGTTTTTT.

V gene TRBV6-5 combines with J gene TRBJ1-3; D is perhaps TRBD1 (5 bases). Germline V gives CDR1 MNHEY, CDR2 SVGAGI. This CDR3 has 14 residues. V was cut by 6 bases and J by 3 bases, with 12 bases left in between. The CDR3: CASSFFQGGNTIYF. For the CDR3, the DNA is TGTGCCAGCAGCTTCTTCCAGGGTGGAAACACCATATATTTT.

The V call is TRBV5-4, the J call TRBJ2-1, with D tentatively TRBD2 (5 bases). V was trimmed by 0 bases and J by 7 bases, leaving 17 bases between them. Germline loops: CDR1 SGHNT, CDR2 YYREEE (reference sequence). The CDR3 consists of 16 residues. CDR3 DNA: TGTGCCAGCAGCTTGGGCTCGGGAAGCGGCTTGAATGAGCAGTTCTTC. This encodes CASSLGSGSGLNEQFF.